This TCR beta chain appears in the sequencing data of a study of CD8+ T cells in alopecia areata. Study results and limitations: Possibly because of HLA-related factors, TCR sharing was less clear across patients than in mice.

RNA extraction and reverse transcription yielded cDNA as sequencing template. Method: immunoSEQ multiplex PCR; TCRdb's copy keeps in-frame clones and lacks some. Counted here are about 170,000 clones, about three fifths occurring once; the ten biggest clones make up 16%. Stated treatment: oral pan-JAK inhibitor, 5-10 mg twice daily. Lesional scalp punch biopsies and peripheral blood came from alopecia areata patients. Comment on this clone: Antigen: not known.

Sequencing was performed on CD4+ T cells sorted from blood, taken at approximately week 60, from a patient treated with tofacitinib. The clonotype comes from a human donor with alopecia areata.

CDR3 sequence: CASSQETGSTHEQYF. For the CDR3, the DNA is TGTGCCAGCAGCCAAGAGACAGGGAGTACTCACGAGCAGTACTTC. The chain is built from TRBV4-2 and TRBJ2-7; TRBD1 matches 7 bases. There are 15 residues in the CDR3. Germline loops: CDR1 LGHNA, CDR2 YNFKEQ. The V gene end was trimmed by 0 bases and the J gene end by 5 bases; junction bases not matched to a gene: 7.